The 5 T cell receptor beta chains below were found in one sample sequenced in a study of glioma-infiltrating T cells. TCR alpha and beta CDR3 regions were amplified from RNA using iRepertoire nested multiplex PCR. TCRdb passed the multiplex PCR reads through MiXCR, listing each CDR3 protein once. The table has approximately 100,000 distinct CDR3 sequences, around 29% seen once. The sequenced material came from glioma tissue, nonneoplastic brain tissue, or PBMCs (not recorded which). Receptors were obtained from a human donor with low-grade glioma or glioblastoma, undergoing nonglioma brain surgery, or in good health (not recorded which).

This clonotype turned up a few times. This chain joins TRBV7-3 and TRBJ2-6; TRBD2 is a possible D gene (6 bases). Germline V gene data show CDR1 as SGHTA and CDR2 as FQGTGA. V lost 0 bases to trimming and J lost 3 bases, with 18 bases between them. This CDR3 has 19 residues. This CDR3 reads CASSLTFGTGDFGANVLTF. In DNA form, the CDR3 reads TGTGCCAGCAGCTTAACTTTTGGGACGGGGGACTTTGGGGCCAACGTCCTGACTTTC.

The sample holds a few counts of this clonotype. This rearrangement joins TRBV29-1 to TRBJ2-1; no firm D call. The CDR3 has 14 amino acids. V was cut by 0 bases and J by 6 bases, with 12 bases left in between. Germline values: CDR1 SQVTM, CDR2 ANQGSEA. CDR3 DNA sequence: TGCAGCGTTGAAGAAAAGGAGACGCGCAATGAGCAGTTCTTC. Amino acids: CSVEEKETRNEQFF.

The rearrangement joins TRBV28 to TRBJ2-7; 7 bases fit TRBD2. The CDR3 contains 15 residues. With V trimmed by 6 bases and J by 4 bases, 12 bases remained unmatched. The V gene's germline CDR1 is MDHEN and CDR2 SYDVKM. The CDR3 DNA is TGTGCCAGCAGCACTCTGGGACGGGAGGATTACGAGCAGTACTTC. As protein: CASSTLGREDYEQYF.

In the case of this clonotype: The germline gene is not matched at one end of the junction; a read error may be the cause. This chain joins TRBV7-2 and TRBJ1-1, with D tentatively TRBD1 (5 bases). This CDR3 is 14 amino acids long. Germline V gene sequence: CDR1 SGHTA, CDR2 FQGNSA. The CDR3 sequence is CANSQGPPYPEAFF. As DNA, the CDR3 is TGTGCCAACAGCCAGGGACCGCCCTATCCTGAAGCTTTCTTT.

This clonotype came up many times. The J gene is TRBJ1-5, the V gene TRBV7-9; D may be TRBD1 (5 bases). The CDR3 loop spans 15 amino acids. V dropped 1 base and J dropped 6 bases, with 13 bases sitting between them. CDR1 is SEHNR, CDR2 FQNEAQ, per germline (reference sequence). CDR3 in DNA: TGTGCCAGCAGCTTAGGGTCGACAGATGGTCAGCCCCAGCATTTT. Its protein is CASSLGSTDGQPQHF. Using reference TRBV7-9 and TRBJ1-5 for the parts outside the CDR3, the full variable domain is DTGVSQNPRHKITKRGQNVTFRCDPISEHNRLYWYRQTLGQGPEFLTYFQNEAQLEKSRLLSDRFSAERPKGSFSTLEIQRTEQGDSAMYLCASSLGSTDGQPQHFGDGTRLSIL.